Following are 22 T cell receptor beta chains from one sample sequenced in a study of blood T cell repertoires in COVID-19. Sequenced by immunoSEQ multiplex PCR; TCRdb stores in-frame clones only, minus some. The sample consists of approximately 480,000 clones, around 90% of them appearing once. The sequencing input was PBMCs or T cells enriched from blood (not recorded which). The receptors shown here come from a woman younger than 30 who had recovered from COVID-19.

This chain links TRBV7-3 with TRBJ2-5, with TRBD1 matching 9 bases. The junction had 6 bases not matched to a gene; V was cut back by 3 bases and J by 1 base. CDR1 is SGHTA and CDR2 is FQGTGA in the germline V gene. There are 16 residues in the CDR3. The CDR3 protein is CASSFTGGASQETQYF. CDR3 DNA sequence: TGTGCCAGCAGCTTCACAGGGGGCGCGAGCCAAGAGACCCAGTACTTC.

The chain joins TRBV27 to TRBJ2-4; 9 nucleotides agree with TRBD1. CDR1 is MNHEY and CDR2 is SMNVEV in the germline V gene (reference sequence). CDR3 size: 18 residues. V shed 4 bases, J shed 8 bases, and the junction held 18 bases outside the gene matches. The CDR3 loop reads CASSSTWPGQGKGDIQYF. For the CDR3, the DNA is TGTGCCAGCAGTTCTACCTGGCCGGGACAGGGAAAGGGAGACATTCAGTACTTC.

The CDR3 loop is CASSLLITGGNTQYF. The DNA of the CDR3 is TGTGCCAGCAGCTTACTTATCACGGGGGGTAATACGCAGTATTTT. V is TRBV7-9 and J is TRBJ2-3, with 7 bases identical to TRBD2. The CDR3 consists of 15 residues. Trimming took 2 bases from V and 7 from J; bases not matched to a gene: 9. Germline V gene lookup returns CDR1 SEHNR and CDR2 FQNEAQ (reference sequence).

The chain is built from TRBV7-8 and TRBJ2-3, with D unclear. V was trimmed by 1 base and J by 5 bases, leaving 13 bases between them. Germline V gene lookup returns CDR1 SGHVS and CDR2 FQNEAQ. This CDR3 contains 15 residues. The CDR3 here is CASSLVSSLKDTQYF. The DNA of the CDR3 is TGTGCCAGCAGCTTAGTCTCGAGTTTGAAAGATACGCAGTATTTT.

The rearrangement links TRBV18 to TRBJ1-1; D is perhaps TRBD1 (6 bases). Germline loops: CDR1 KGHSH, CDR2 LQKENI. The CDR3 extends over 13 amino acids. V was shortened by 3 bases and J by 4 bases, with 9 bases between the two germline ends. In DNA, the CDR3 is TGTGCCAGCTCACCTCAGGGGAGCACTGAAGCTTTCTTT. It encodes CASSPQGSTEAFF.

This clone was observed a handful of times. This chain links TRBV10-3 with TRBJ2-7; a possible D gene is TRBD1 (5 bases). V lost 5 bases, J lost 0 bases, and 14 bases lay in between. This CDR3 has 15 residues. Per the germline V gene, CDR1 is ENHRY and CDR2 is SYGVKD. CDR3 region: CAISRQLPSSYEQYF. The CDR3 nucleotides are TGTGCCATCAGTAGACAGTTACCTAGCTCCTACGAGCAGTACTTC.

The chain has TRBV6-5 and TRBJ2-7, with D tentatively TRBD2 (6 bases). This CDR3 spans 15 amino acids. V lost 2 bases and J lost 2, with 13 bases in between. Germline V CDR1 and CDR2: MNHEY, SVGAGI. CDR3 region: CASSYAREAPYEQYF. CDR3 bases: TGTGCCAGCAGTTACGCGAGGGAGGCCCCCTACGAGCAGTACTTC.

The V and J genes are TRBV28 and TRBJ1-2; TRBD1 matches at 7 bases. The V gene end was trimmed by 3 bases and the J gene end by 4 bases; junction bases not matched to a gene: 8. CDR3 length: 15 amino acids. Germline assignment: CDR1 MDHEN and CDR2 SYDVKM. Here the CDR3 reads CASSFYPQGGYGYTF. CDR3 DNA: TGTGCCAGCAGTTTTTACCCGCAGGGGGGCTATGGCTACACCTTC.

The J gene is TRBJ2-1, the V gene TRBV3-1 (or the pseudogene TRBV3-2), with a possible D match to TRBD2 (6 bases). Germline V lookup: CDR1 LGHDT, CDR2 YNNKEL (reference sequence). CDR3 length equals 16 residues. Between the trimmed V and J ends, which lost 0 bases and 3 bases, there was a span of 12 bases. The CDR3 sequence is CASSQEWRALYNEQFF. The CDR3 DNA follows: TGTGCCAGCAGCCAAGAATGGAGGGCCCTCTACAATGAGCAGTTCTTC.

V gene TRBV19 combines with J gene TRBJ1-1; tentatively, D is TRBD1 (5 bases). The CDR3 has 14 residues. V was cut by 6 bases and J by 3 bases, with 14 bases left in between. Per germline, CDR1 LNHDA and CDR2 SQIVND (reference sequence). The CDR3 reads CASRPWEGHTEAFF. CDR3 coding DNA: TGTGCCAGTAGGCCCTGGGAGGGGCACACTGAAGCTTTCTTT.

The V call is TRBV15, the J call TRBJ2-2; unclear D gene. V was trimmed by 3 bases and J by 5 bases, leaving 10 bases between them. This CDR3 has 14 residues. The germline V gene encodes CDR1 LNHNV and CDR2 YYDKDF (reference sequence). The chain's CDR3 is CATSSLRRTGELFF. The CDR3 region has the DNA TGTGCCACCAGCAGTCTCCGTCGGACCGGGGAGCTGTTTTTT.

J is TRBJ2-3 and V is TRBV11-1; 9 positions agree with TRBD2. There are 16 residues in the CDR3. The germline V gene encodes CDR1 SGHAT and CDR2 FQDESV (reference sequence). Trimming removed 2 bases from V and 5 bases from J; junction bases left unmatched: 8. The CDR3 nucleotides read TGTGCCAGCAGCTTAAGGCGGGGGGGCTCGGGAGATACGCAGTATTTT. Translated: CASSLRRGGSGDTQYF.

The chain combines TRBV3-1 (or the pseudogene TRBV3-2) with TRBJ2-6; 13 bases fit TRBD2. The CDR3 contains 18 residues. In germline, CDR1 is LGHDT, CDR2 YNNKEL (reference sequence). Germline trimming cut 4 bases from V and 0 bases from J; bases unmatched to any gene: 3. The chain's CDR3 is CASSLTSGGDSGANVLTF. The DNA of the CDR3 is TGTGCCAGCAGCCTTACTAGCGGGGGGGACTCTGGGGCCAACGTCCTGACTTTC.

This chain uses TRBV5-1 with TRBJ1-4, with 7 bases matching TRBD1. The junction had 12 bases not matched to a gene; V was cut back by 3 bases and J by 1 base. The germline V gene encodes CDR1 SGHRS and CDR2 YFSETQ. CDR3 length equals 18 residues. The CDR3 protein is CASSSGDRFKITNEKLFF. Here the CDR3 DNA reads TGCGCCAGCAGCTCGGGGGACAGATTTAAGATAACTAATGAAAAACTGTTTTTT.

This chain uses TRBV12-5 with TRBJ1-1; D is unclear. CDR1 is LGHNT, CDR2 FRNRAP, per germline. V lost 6 bases and J lost 9, with 11 bases in between. This CDR3 is 11 amino acids long. The CDR3 spells CASGPGAQAFF. Written as DNA, the CDR3 is TGTGCTAGTGGCCCCGGTGCCCAAGCTTTCTTT.

This sequence joins TRBV2 and TRBJ2-5; weak D call: TRBD2 (5 bases). The CDR3 is 13 residues long. Germline-derived CDR1 and CDR2 are SNHLY and FYNNEI. Deletions cut 6 bases from V and 7 bases from J, with 15 bases between. The CDR3 region is CASSALALGTQYF. CDR3 in DNA: TGTGCCAGCAGCGCCCTAGCTCTCGGGACCCAGTACTTC. Looking up the rest from reference TRBV2 and TRBJ2-5 gives the full variable domain: EPEVTQTPSHQVTQMGQEVILRCVPISNHLYFYWYRQILGQKVEFLVSFYNNEISEKSEIFDDQFSVERPDGSNFTLKIRSTKLEDSAMYFCASSALALGTQYFGPGTRLLVL.

The gene calls are TRBV4-1 and TRBJ1-3; no firm D call. From germline, CDR1 is MGHRA and CDR2 YSYEKL. Trimming removed 0 bases at V and 4 bases at J, with 13 bases between. The CDR3 totals 16 residues. CDR3 nucleotides: TGCGCCAGCAGCCAAGATCCCACCAGTGTGGGAAACACCATATATTTT. As protein: CASSQDPTSVGNTIYF.

The V call is TRBV3-1 (or the pseudogene TRBV3-2), the J call TRBJ1-1, with no clear D. This CDR3 is 15 amino acids long. Germline assignment: CDR1 LGHDT and CDR2 YNNKEL (reference sequence). The ends were cut back, 1 base at V and 3 bases at J, with 12 bases in the middle. CDR3 sequence: CASSQGVGRDTEAFF. CDR3 coding DNA: TGTGCCAGCAGCCAAGGGGTGGGTCGGGACACTGAAGCTTTCTTT.

This chain connects TRBV6-5 to TRBJ1-2, with a weak D call TRBD1 (5 bases). This CDR3 is built from 13 residues. Trimming stripped 4 bases from V and 5 bases from J, with 11 bases between. The germline CDR1 and CDR2 sequences are MNHEY and SVGAGI. The CDR3 DNA is TGTGCCAGCAGTTGGAGGGGTGGATATGGCTACACCTTC. It yields the protein CASSWRGGYGYTF.

The J gene is TRBJ1-1, the V gene TRBV28; D possibly corresponds to TRBD1 (5 bases). The germline gives CDR1 MDHEN, CDR2 SYDVKM. This CDR3 comprises 15 residues. V dropped 3 bases and J dropped 1 base, with 12 bases sitting between them. This CDR3 reads CASSFSQGGNTEAFF. The CDR3 DNA reads as TGTGCCAGCAGTTTTTCCCAGGGTGGGAACACTGAAGCTTTCTTT.

The chain joins TRBV7-9 to TRBJ1-1, with 7 bases lining up with TRBD1. Germline trimming cut 5 bases from V and 8 bases from J; bases unmatched to any gene: 5. CDR3 length: 12 amino acids. Germline lookup yields CDR1 SEHNR and CDR2 FQNEAQ (reference sequence). CDR3 in amino acids: CASSQMGQEAFF. Written as DNA, the CDR3 is TGTGCCAGCAGCCAGATGGGACAGGAAGCTTTCTTT. The full variable domain, completed using reference TRBV7-9 and TRBJ1-1, is DTGVSQNPRHKITKRGQNVTFRCDPISEHNRLYWYRQTLGQGPEFLTYFQNEAQLEKSRLLSDRFSAERPKGSFSTLEIQRTEQGDSAMYLCASSQMGQEAFFGQGTRLTVV.

The chain recombines TRBV6-5 with TRBJ1-5; 8 positions agree with TRBD1. Germline CDR1 MNHEY, CDR2 SVGAGI. This CDR3 is 15 amino acids long. With 7 bases clipped from V and 6 bases from J, the junction kept 11 bases outside the gene matches. The CDR3 nucleotides read TGTGCCAGCATTCCTACAGGGGGGGCCAGTCAGCCCCAGCATTTT. Translated: CASIPTGGASQPQHF.